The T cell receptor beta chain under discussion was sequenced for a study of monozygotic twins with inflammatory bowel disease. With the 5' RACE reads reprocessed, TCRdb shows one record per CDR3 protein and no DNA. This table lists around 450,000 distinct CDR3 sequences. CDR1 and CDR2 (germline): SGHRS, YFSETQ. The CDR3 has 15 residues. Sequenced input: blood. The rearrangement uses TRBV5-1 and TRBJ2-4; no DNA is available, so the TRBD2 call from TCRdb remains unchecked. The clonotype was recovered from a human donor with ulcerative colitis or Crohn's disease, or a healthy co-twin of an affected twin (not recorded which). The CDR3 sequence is CASSLEASGVNIQYF.